The source of this T cell receptor (beta chain) is a study of cytomegalovirus exposure and HLA in healthy donors. Looking at the study overall: Researchers previously reported finding about 110 million unique TCR beta sequences from 170 million or so T cells.

In the PCR, 60 Vbeta and 13 Jbeta primers were used. Assay: immunoSEQ multiplex PCR; the TCRdb copy retains only in-frame clones and omits some. The table includes about 240,000 clones, about 85% detected once. Germline V gene sequence: CDR1 SEHNR, CDR2 FQNEAQ (reference sequence). CDR3 size: 15 residues. On this clone: At one of its ends the junction is not consistent with the germline gene, which may arise from a read error.

Sequencing used PBMCs. This receptor was taken from a girl aged 2 to 9 in good health and CMV-seronegative. The rearrangement joins TRBV7-9 to TRBJ1-4; TRBD1 matches at 7 bases. CDR3 protein: CSSTRGGGLREKLFF. The CDR3 region has the DNA TGTTCCAGCACTAGAGGAGGGGGCCTTAGGGAAAAACTGTTTTTT.